This paragraph covers one T cell receptor beta chain sequence. In the original workflow: Scientists estimated how many nucleated cells there were by amplifying reference gene primers. Here immunoSEQ multiplex PCR was the method, and the copy in TCRdb shows in-frame clones only, minus some. V, J and clone size are those of that table, while D and trimming were read from the DNA. The sample yields 250,000 or so clones, 91% seen once. This specimen comes from a study of blood T cell repertoires in COVID-19. Background on the study: T cells, B-cell-depleted T cells, or PBMCs provided the cDNA or gDNA that served as material.

The age range of participants was 18 to 89 years, with residence in some 25 US areas. This clonotype was sampled from a man in his forties or fifties who had been exposed to COVID-19. The specimen was PBMCs or T cells enriched from blood (not recorded which).

CDR3 residues: CASSHGQGYNEQFF. DNA of the CDR3: TGCGCCAGCAGCCACGGACAGGGGTACAATGAGCAGTTCTTC. The chain carries TRBV4-1 and TRBJ2-1, with 9 positions matching TRBD1. Germline assignment: CDR1 MGHRA and CDR2 YSYEKL. The CDR3 contains 14 residues. Trimming removed 3 bases from V and 4 bases from J; junction bases left unmatched: 1.